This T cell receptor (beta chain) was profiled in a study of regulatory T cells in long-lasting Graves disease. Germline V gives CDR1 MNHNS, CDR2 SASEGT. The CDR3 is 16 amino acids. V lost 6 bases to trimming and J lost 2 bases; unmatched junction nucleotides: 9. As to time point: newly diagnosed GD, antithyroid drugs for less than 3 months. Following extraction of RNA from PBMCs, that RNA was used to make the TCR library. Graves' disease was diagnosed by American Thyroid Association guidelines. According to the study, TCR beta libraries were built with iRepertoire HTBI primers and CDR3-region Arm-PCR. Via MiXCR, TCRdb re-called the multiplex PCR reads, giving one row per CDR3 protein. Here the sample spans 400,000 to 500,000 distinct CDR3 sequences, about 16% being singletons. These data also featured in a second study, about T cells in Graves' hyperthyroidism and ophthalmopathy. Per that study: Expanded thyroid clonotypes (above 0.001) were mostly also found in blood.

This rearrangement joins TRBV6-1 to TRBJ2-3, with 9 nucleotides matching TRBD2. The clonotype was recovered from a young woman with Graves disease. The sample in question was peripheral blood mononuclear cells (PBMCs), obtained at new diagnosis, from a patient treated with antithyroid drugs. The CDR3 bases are TGTGCCAGCAGCGCACCTCTAGCGGGACCCACAGATACGCAGTATTTT. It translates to CASSAPLAGPTDTQYF.